The 26 T cell receptor beta chains presented below share a single source sample, sequenced in a study of T-cell memory formation after mild COVID-19. Via MiXCR, TCRdb re-called the 5' RACE reads, giving one row per CDR3 protein. The sample comprises around 250,000 distinct CDR3 sequences, 8% to 10% of which are singletons, and around a fifth rests with the top ten. The sequenced sample consisted of PBMCs or a T cell subset sorted from them (not recorded which). The source of these receptors is a man aged 18 to 30 who had mild COVID-19 (a few samples of this study predate the infection). Cell type and time point are not known.

This clonotype was recorded a few times. The chain joins TRBV12-3 or TRBV12-4 to TRBJ2-3, with D uncertain. V gave up 3 bases and J gave up 7 bases, with 8 bases separating them. The CDR3 consists of 12 residues. This chain's CDR3 is CASSFGGNTQYF. The CDR3 nucleotides read TGTGCCAGCAGTTTTGGTGGGAATACGCAGTATTTT.

The table lists this clonotype with a few counts. V and J are TRBV3-1 and TRBJ2-3; D gene ambiguous. The CDR3 totals 15 residues. V was pared by 0 bases and J by 3 bases, with 10 bases between. Germline V gene sequence: CDR1 LGHDT, CDR2 YNNKEL (reference sequence). This chain's CDR3 is CASSQDRARTDTQYF. The CDR3, as DNA: TGTGCCAGCAGCCAAGATAGGGCGAGGACAGATACGCAGTATTTT.

This clonotype has more than one count but fewer than ten. The chain links TRBV15 to TRBJ2-7; weak D call: TRBD1 (6 bases). V was trimmed by 0 bases and J by 6 bases, leaving 9 bases between them. The germline CDR1 and CDR2 sequences are LNHNV and YYDKDF (reference sequence). This CDR3 has 13 amino acids. The CDR3 spells CATSREQGAEQYV. The CDR3 bases are TGTGCCACCAGCAGAGAACAGGGAGCCGAGCAGTACGTC.

This clonotype has ten or more counts. The rearrangement joins TRBV5-6 to TRBJ2-5, with 11 nucleotides matching TRBD2. Germline assignment: CDR1 SGHDT and CDR2 YYEEEE. The ends lost 5 bases at V and 7 bases at J; junction bases unmatched: 10. This CDR3 is 15 amino acids long. This chain's CDR3 is CASRSTSGGWGTQYF. The CDR3 coding sequence is TGTGCCAGCAGGTCAACTAGCGGGGGCTGGGGGACCCAGTACTTC.

This clonotype was picked up a small number of times. The chain links TRBV5-1 to TRBJ1-4; TRBD1 aligns across 7 bases. In germline, CDR1 is SGHRS, CDR2 YFSETQ. This CDR3 contains 17 residues. Unmatched junction bases numbered 9, after V lost 4 bases and J lost 0 bases. The DNA for the CDR3 is TGCGCCAGCAGCGCTGGGGTGGGACAGACAACTAATGAAAAACTGTTTTTT. Translated, it gives CASSAGVGQTTNEKLFF.

The CDR3 DNA sequence: TGTGCCAGCAGTGTCAGGACTAGCGGGGGGGCCGCAGATACGCAGTATTTT. Amino acid sequence: CASSVRTSGGAADTQYF. The chain recombines TRBV27 with TRBJ2-3; 15 bases match TRBD2. Trimming cost V 5 bases and J 4 bases; bases outside gene matches: 7. Germline CDR1 is MNHEY and CDR2 is SMNVEV (reference sequence). CDR3 length: 17 amino acids.

This chain joins TRBV2 and TRBJ2-3, with 7 bases identical to TRBD2. Germline V gene sequence: CDR1 SNHLY, CDR2 FYNNEI. CDR3 length: 15 amino acids. Trimming cost V 5 bases and J 0 bases; bases outside gene matches: 5. The CDR3 here is CASSPGRGSTDTQYF. The DNA of the CDR3 is TGTGCCAGCAGTCCCGGGCGGGGGAGCACAGATACGCAGTATTTT. Full variable domain (remainder filled in from reference TRBV2 and TRBJ2-3): EPEVTQTPSHQVTQMGQEVILRCVPISNHLYFYWYRQILGQKVEFLVSFYNNEISEKSEIFDDQFSVERPDGSNFTLKIRSTKLEDSAMYFCASSPGRGSTDTQYFGPGTRLTVL.

Only a few counts were recorded for this clonotype. The V gene is TRBV7-2, the J gene TRBJ2-4; 10 bases line up with TRBD2. The CDR3 covers 16 residues. From germline, CDR1 is SGHTA and CDR2 FQGNSA. Trimming took 5 bases from V and 2 from J; bases not matched to a gene: 6. DNA for the CDR3: TGTGCCAGCAGCCCCGGGACTAGCGATTCCAAAAACATTCAGTACTTC. It translates to CASSPGTSDSKNIQYF. Supplemented by reference TRBV7-2 and TRBJ2-4, the full variable domain reads GAGVSQSPSNKVTEKGKDVELRCDPISGHTALYWYRQSLGQGLEFLIYFQGNSAPDKSGLPSDRFSAERTGGSVSTLTIQRTQQEDSAVYLCASSPGTSDSKNIQYFGAGTRLSVL.

In this sample, this clonotype turned up a few times. The chain couples TRBV10-3 to TRBJ1-4; D is undetermined. The germline gives CDR1 ENHRY, CDR2 SYGVKD. This CDR3 comprises 14 residues. Trimming left V 0 bases short and J 8 bases short, with 10 bases between. The CDR3 protein is CAISESAPGEKLFF. Here the CDR3 DNA reads TGTGCCATCAGTGAGTCGGCTCCTGGGGAAAAACTGTTTTTT.

This clonotype has just a few counts. V usage is TRBV5-4 and J usage is TRBJ2-3, with 14 positions matching TRBD2. The V gene end was trimmed by 5 bases and the J gene end by 4 bases; junction bases not matched to a gene: 9. Germline CDR1 is SGHNT and CDR2 is YYREEE (reference sequence). CDR3 size: 17 residues. The DNA for the CDR3 is TGTGCCAGCAGACCGCCGACTAGCGGGGGGGCCGCAGATACGCAGTATTTT. Translation gives CASRPPTSGGAADTQYF.

This clonotype has just a few counts. This chain links TRBV7-2 with TRBJ1-5; 7 bases agree with TRBD1. The CDR3 is made up of 16 amino acids. Germline-derived CDR1 and CDR2 are SGHTA and FQGNSA. The ends lost 5 bases at V and 3 bases at J; junction bases unmatched: 10. CDR3 protein: CASSPQGGSLNQPQHF. CDR3 in DNA: TGTGCCAGCAGCCCCCAGGGGGGGAGCCTCAATCAGCCCCAGCATTTT. Together with reference TRBV7-2 and TRBJ1-5, the CDR3 gives the full variable domain: GAGVSQSPSNKVTEKGKDVELRCDPISGHTALYWYRQSLGQGLEFLIYFQGNSAPDKSGLPSDRFSAERTGGSVSTLTIQRTQQEDSAVYLCASSPQGGSLNQPQHFGDGTRLSIL.

The chain uses TRBV20-1 and TRBJ1-6, with D possibly being TRBD1 (5 bases). The CDR3 is 13 residues long. The ends were cut back, 3 bases at V and 10 bases at J, with 13 bases in the middle. Germline V gene sequence: CDR1 DFQATT, CDR2 SNEGSKA (reference sequence). The CDR3 here is CSARGQEDSPLHF. CDR3 bases: TGCAGTGCTAGGGGGCAGGAAGACTCACCCCTCCACTTT.

The chain is built from TRBV11-3 and TRBJ1-1; D ambiguous. The CDR3 extends over 16 amino acids. Trimming cost V 5 bases and J 5 bases, with 21 bases left between them. CDR1 is SGHNT and CDR2 is YENEEA in the germline V gene. DNA for the CDR3: TGTGCCAGCAGCCGTCTATGGGAGGGTCCTCGAACTGAAGCTTTCTTT. This encodes CASSRLWEGPRTEAFF.

This clonotype was recorded a few times. The chain joins TRBV5-6 to TRBJ1-3; TRBD1 aligns across 9 bases. V lost 3 bases to trimming and J lost 5 bases; unmatched junction nucleotides: 9. This CDR3 region has 16 residues. CDR1 and CDR2 from the germline V gene are SGHDT and YYEEEE. The CDR3 loop is CASSSNRGRVRNTIYF. The CDR3 DNA is TGTGCCAGCAGCTCGAACAGGGGGCGCGTAAGAAACACCATATATTTT.

In this sample, this clonotype turned up many times. The chain combines TRBV6-2 or TRBV6-3 with TRBJ2-7; 7 bases align to TRBD2. V was clipped by 6 bases and J by 2 bases; unmatched bases: 10. The CDR3 contains 15 residues. Germline V lookup: CDR1 MNHEY, CDR2 SVGEGT. The CDR3 protein is CASSWTGTIPYEQYF. DNA for the CDR3: TGTGCCAGCAGCTGGACCGGGACTATACCCTACGAGCAGTACTTC.

The V gene is TRBV4-2, the J gene TRBJ2-5, with TRBD1 matching 7 bases. Trimming took 2 bases from V and 7 from J; bases not matched to a gene: 13. This CDR3 region has 16 residues. CDR1 is LGHNA, CDR2 YNFKEQ, per germline. In DNA form, the CDR3 reads TGTGCCAGCAGCCAATTAACCGGGACAGCGCAGGGGACCCAGTACTTC. Translated: CASSQLTGTAQGTQYF.

This rearrangement joins TRBV7-2 to TRBJ2-3, with TRBD1 matching 7 bases. Germline V gene sequence: CDR1 SGHTA, CDR2 FQGNSA. V shed 6 bases, J shed 3 bases, and the junction held 9 bases outside the gene matches. The CDR3 has 15 residues. This CDR3 is CASSQTTGSTDTQYF. The CDR3 nucleotides are TGTGCCAGCAGTCAAACGACAGGGTCTACAGATACGCAGTATTTT. Full variable domain (remainder filled in from reference TRBV7-2 and TRBJ2-3): GAGVSQSPSNKVTEKGKDVELRCDPISGHTALYWYRQSLGQGLEFLIYFQGNSAPDKSGLPSDRFSAERTGGSVSTLTIQRTQQEDSAVYLCASSQTTGSTDTQYFGPGTRLTVL.

This clonotype was counted only a few times. The chain employs TRBV7-2 and TRBJ2-3; 7 bases align to TRBD1. The trim removed 5 bases at V and 0 bases at J, leaving 2 bases unmatched. The CDR3 runs 14 residues. CDR1 and CDR2 from the germline V gene are SGHTA and FQGNSA. In nucleotides, the CDR3 is TGTGCCAGCAGCGACAGGGTTAGCACAGATACGCAGTATTTT. It translates to CASSDRVSTDTQYF.

The chain has TRBV20-1 and TRBJ1-2, with D perhaps matching TRBD1 (5 bases). The germline V gene encodes CDR1 DFQATT and CDR2 SNEGSKA (reference sequence). The CDR3 sequence is 12 residues long. V dropped 3 bases and J dropped 6 bases, with 11 bases sitting between them. CDR3 bases: TGCAGTGCTAGGCTCGGGGGGGATGGCTACACCTTC. Its protein is CSARLGGDGYTF.

The rearrangement links TRBV7-2 to TRBJ1-2; D unclear. V shed 1 base and J shed 7 bases, with 10 bases lying between them. Germline V gene data show CDR1 as SGHTA and CDR2 as FQGNSA. The CDR3 is 13 amino acids. Written as DNA, the CDR3 is TGTGCCAGCAGCTTAGAAGGGCTCGGTGGCTACACCTTC. It is translated as CASSLEGLGGYTF.

This clonotype has a handful of counts. J is TRBJ2-3 and V is TRBV10-1, with D possibly TRBD2 on 5 matching bases. Trimming stripped 5 bases from V and 6 bases from J, with 18 bases between. CDR3 length: 15 residues. From germline, CDR1 is WNHNN and CDR2 SYGVQD (reference sequence). As DNA, the CDR3 is TGCGCCAGCAGTCCCTCGGGGTCCGCCCGCGATACGCAGTATTTT. Its translation is CASSPSGSARDTQYF.

The V call is TRBV6-4, the J call TRBJ2-3, with TRBD2 matching 11 bases. The CDR3 runs 15 residues. Trimming cost V 3 bases and J 5 bases; bases outside gene matches: 4. CDR1 and CDR2 (germline): MRHNA, SNTAGT. CDR3 protein: CASSETSGDEDTQYF. The CDR3 DNA reads TGTGCCAGCAGTGAGACTAGCGGGGACGAAGATACGCAGTATTTT.

This chain connects TRBV7-2 to TRBJ2-5, with TRBD1 matching 8 bases. After removal of 5 bases from V and 7 bases from J, the junction contained 9 bases not matched to a gene. This CDR3 comprises 14 residues. Looked up from germline, CDR1 is SGHTA and CDR2 is FQGNSA. The DNA for the CDR3 is TGTGCCAGCAGCCAAGGACAGGGTGGGCTGACCCAGTACTTC. Translated: CASSQGQGGLTQYF.

This clonotype has a handful of counts. V and J are TRBV5-6 and TRBJ1-2, with TRBD1 as a possible D gene (6 bases). Germline V gene lookup returns CDR1 SGHDT and CDR2 YYEEEE. V dropped 7 bases and J dropped 6 bases, with 19 bases sitting between them. This CDR3 spans 14 amino acids. In nucleotides, the CDR3 is TGTGCCAGCCACAGGGAGGGTTTCCCCCATGGCTACACCTTC. This sequence encodes CASHREGFPHGYTF.

This clonotype was counted only a few times. V gene TRBV5-4 combines with J gene TRBJ2-3; possibly TRBD2 for D (5 bases). Germline lookup yields CDR1 SGHNT and CDR2 YYREEE (reference sequence). The CDR3 spans 13 residues. Trimming removed 0 bases at V and 6 bases at J, with 8 bases between. The CDR3 here is CASSLAGEDTQYF. CDR3 sequence (DNA): TGTGCCAGCAGCTTGGCCGGGGAGGATACGCAGTATTTT. The whole variable domain, filled in from reference TRBV5-4 and TRBJ2-3, reads ETGVTQSPTHLIKTRGQQVTLRCSSQSGHNTVSWYQQALGQGPQFIFQYYREEENGRGNFPPRFSGLQFPNYSSELNVNALELDDSALYLCASSLAGEDTQYFGPGTRLTVL.

This clonotype was recorded at least ten times. The rearrangement links TRBV12-3 or TRBV12-4 to TRBJ2-7; D is unclear. Trimming removed 2 bases at V and 4 bases at J, with 6 bases between. CDR3 size: 12 residues. The CDR3: CASSLSPYEQYF. The CDR3 DNA follows: TGTGCCAGCAGTTTATCCCCGTACGAGCAGTACTTC.